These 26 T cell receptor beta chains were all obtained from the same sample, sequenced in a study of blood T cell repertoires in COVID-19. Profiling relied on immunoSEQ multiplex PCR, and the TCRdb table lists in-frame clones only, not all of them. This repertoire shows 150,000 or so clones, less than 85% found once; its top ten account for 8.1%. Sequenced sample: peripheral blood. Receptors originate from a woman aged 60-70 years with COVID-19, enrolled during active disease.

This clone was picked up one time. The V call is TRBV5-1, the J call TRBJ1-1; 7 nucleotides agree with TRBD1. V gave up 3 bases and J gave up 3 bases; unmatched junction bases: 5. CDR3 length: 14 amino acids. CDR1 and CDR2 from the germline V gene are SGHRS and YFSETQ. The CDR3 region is CASSWTGSDTEAFF. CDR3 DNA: TGCGCCAGCAGCTGGACAGGCTCGGACACTGAAGCTTTCTTT.

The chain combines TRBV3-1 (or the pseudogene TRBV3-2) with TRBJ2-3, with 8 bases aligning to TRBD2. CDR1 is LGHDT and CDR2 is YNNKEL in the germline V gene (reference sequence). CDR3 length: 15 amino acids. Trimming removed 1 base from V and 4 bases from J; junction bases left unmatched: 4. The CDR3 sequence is CASSQAAGVSDTQYF. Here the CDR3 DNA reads TGTGCCAGCAGCCAAGCAGCGGGAGTTTCAGATACGCAGTATTTT.

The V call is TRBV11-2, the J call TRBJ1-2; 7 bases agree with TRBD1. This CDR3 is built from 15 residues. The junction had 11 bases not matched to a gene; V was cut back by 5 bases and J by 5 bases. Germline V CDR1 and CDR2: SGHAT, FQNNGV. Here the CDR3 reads CASSLGTEYYYGYTF. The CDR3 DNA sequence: TGTGCCAGCAGCCTTGGGACAGAGTACTATTATGGCTACACCTTC.

In nucleotides, the CDR3 is TGTGCCAGCAGCATAGTTCCGAACACTGAAGCTTTCTTT. This translates into CASSIVPNTEAFF. V gene TRBV21-1 combines with J gene TRBJ1-1. TRBV21-1 is a documented pseudogene. The CDR3 length is 13 residues.

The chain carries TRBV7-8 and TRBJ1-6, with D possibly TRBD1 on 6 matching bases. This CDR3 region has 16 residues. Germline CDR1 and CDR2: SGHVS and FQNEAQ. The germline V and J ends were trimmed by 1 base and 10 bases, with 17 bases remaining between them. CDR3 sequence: CASSLGRQPQGSPLHF. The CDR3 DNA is TGTGCCAGCAGCTTAGGGAGGCAGCCCCAGGGGTCACCCCTCCACTTT. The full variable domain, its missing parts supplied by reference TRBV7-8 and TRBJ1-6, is GAGVSQSPRYKVAKRGQDVALRCDPISGHVSLFWYQQALGQGPEFLTYFQNEAQLDKSGLPSDRFFAERPEGSVSTLKIQRTQQEDSAVYLCASSLGRQPQGSPLHFGNGTRLTVT.

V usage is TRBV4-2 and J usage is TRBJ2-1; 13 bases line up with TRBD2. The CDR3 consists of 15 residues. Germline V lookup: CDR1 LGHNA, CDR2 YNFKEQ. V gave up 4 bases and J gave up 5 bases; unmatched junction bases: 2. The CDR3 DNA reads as TGTGCCAGCAGCCCTGGGACTAGCGGGGACAATGAGCAGTTCTTC. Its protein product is CASSPGTSGDNEQFF.

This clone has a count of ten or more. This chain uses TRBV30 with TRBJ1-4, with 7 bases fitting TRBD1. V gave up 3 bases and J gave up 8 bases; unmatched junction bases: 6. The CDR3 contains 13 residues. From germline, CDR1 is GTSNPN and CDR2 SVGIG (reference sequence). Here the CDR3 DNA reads TGTGCCTGGAGATTGGGACAGTTGGAAAAACTGTTTTTT. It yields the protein CAWRLGQLEKLFF. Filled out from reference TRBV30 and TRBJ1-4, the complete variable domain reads SQTIHQWPATLVQPVGSPLSLECTVEGTSNPNLYWYRQAAGRGLQLLFYSVGIGQISSEVPQNLSASRPQDRQFILSSKKLLLSDSGFYLCAWRLGQLEKLFFGSGTQLSVL.

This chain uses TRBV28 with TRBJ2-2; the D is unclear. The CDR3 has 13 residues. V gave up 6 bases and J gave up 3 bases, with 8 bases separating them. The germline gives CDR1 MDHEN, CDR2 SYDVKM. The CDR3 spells CASRRLDTGELFF. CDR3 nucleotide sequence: TGTGCCAGCAGGCGACTTGACACCGGGGAGCTGTTTTTT.

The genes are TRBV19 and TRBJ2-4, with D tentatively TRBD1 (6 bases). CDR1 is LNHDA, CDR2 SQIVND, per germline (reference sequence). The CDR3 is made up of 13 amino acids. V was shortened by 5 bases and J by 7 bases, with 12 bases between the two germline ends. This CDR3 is CASSWNRANIQYF. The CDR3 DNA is TGTGCCAGTAGTTGGAACAGGGCCAACATTCAGTACTTC.

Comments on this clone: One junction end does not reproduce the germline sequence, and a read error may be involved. The CDR3 DNA follows: TGTGCCAGCAGAAGAGGGGGGGCTGAGGCTTTCTTT. Its protein product is CASRRGGAEAFF. V is TRBV7-9 and J is TRBJ1-1; TRBD1 is a possible D gene (6 bases). CDR3 size: 12 residues. Germline CDR1 and CDR2: SEHNR and FQNEAQ (reference sequence).

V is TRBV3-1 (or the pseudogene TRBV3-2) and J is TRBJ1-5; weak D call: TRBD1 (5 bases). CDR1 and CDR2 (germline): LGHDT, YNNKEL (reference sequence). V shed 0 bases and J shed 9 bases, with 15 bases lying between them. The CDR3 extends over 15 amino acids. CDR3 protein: CASSQDGGRGSPQHF. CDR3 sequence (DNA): TGTGCCAGCAGCCAAGACGGGGGTCGGGGGTCGCCCCAGCATTTT.

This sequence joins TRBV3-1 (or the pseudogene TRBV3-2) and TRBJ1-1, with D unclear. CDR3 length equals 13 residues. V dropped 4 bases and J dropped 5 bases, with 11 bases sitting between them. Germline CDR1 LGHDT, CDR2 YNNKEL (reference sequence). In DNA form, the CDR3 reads TGTGCCAGCAGCCGGGCAGTCTGGACTGAAGCTTTCTTT. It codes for CASSRAVWTEAFF.

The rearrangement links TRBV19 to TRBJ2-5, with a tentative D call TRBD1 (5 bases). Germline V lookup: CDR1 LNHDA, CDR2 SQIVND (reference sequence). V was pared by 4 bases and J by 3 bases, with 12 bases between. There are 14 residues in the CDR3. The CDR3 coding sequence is TGTGCCAGTAGTAAACAGACAGCAAAAGAGACCCAGTACTTC. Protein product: CASSKQTAKETQYF.

The CDR3 loop reads CASSTWRGTEAFF. Written as DNA, the CDR3 is TGTGCCAGTAGTACTTGGCGGGGCACTGAAGCTTTCTTT. The rearrangement joins TRBV19 to TRBJ1-1; D remains ambiguous. Trimming shortened V by 4 bases and J by 4 bases, and 10 bases separated the two germline ends. This CDR3 spans 13 amino acids. Germline loops: CDR1 LNHDA, CDR2 SQIVND (reference sequence).

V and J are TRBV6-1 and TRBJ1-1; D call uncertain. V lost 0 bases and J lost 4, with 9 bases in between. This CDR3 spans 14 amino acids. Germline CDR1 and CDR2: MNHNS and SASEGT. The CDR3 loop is CASSEASAGTEAFF. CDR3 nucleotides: TGTGCCAGCAGTGAAGCCTCAGCGGGCACTGAAGCTTTCTTT.

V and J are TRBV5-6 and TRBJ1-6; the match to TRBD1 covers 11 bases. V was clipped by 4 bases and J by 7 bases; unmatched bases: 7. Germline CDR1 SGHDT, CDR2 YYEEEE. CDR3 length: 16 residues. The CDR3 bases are TGTGCCAGCAGCCCAGGGACAGGGGGACGGAATTCACCCCTCCACTTT. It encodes CASSPGTGGRNSPLHF.

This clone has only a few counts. The CDR3 nucleotides read TGTGCCAGCAGCTTGGCGCGGGGCCTTGGGAACACCGGGGAGCTGTTTTTT. It codes for CASSLARGLGNTGELFF. V and J are TRBV5-4 and TRBJ2-2, with D tentatively TRBD2 (6 bases). Germline lookup yields CDR1 SGHNT and CDR2 YYREEE (reference sequence). V was trimmed by 0 bases and J by 1 base, leaving 13 bases between them. The CDR3 is 17 residues long.

Written as DNA, the CDR3 is TGTGCCAGCAGGAGCGGGAGGACCAGCACAGATACGCAGTATTTT. The encoded protein is CASRSGRTSTDTQYF. This chain uses TRBV2 with TRBJ2-3; 9 bases are a match to TRBD2. The CDR3 has 15 amino acids. Germline V lookup: CDR1 SNHLY, CDR2 FYNNEI. J lost 0 bases, V lost 6 bases, and 4 bases had no gene match. The full variable domain, completed using reference TRBV2 and TRBJ2-3, is EPEVTQTPSHQVTQMGQEVILRCVPISNHLYFYWYRQILGQKVEFLVSFYNNEISEKSEIFDDQFSVERPDGSNFTLKIRSTKLEDSAMYFCASRSGRTSTDTQYFGPGTRLTVL.

The CDR3 nucleotides are TGTGCCAGCAGCCCTCCGGGACAGGGCCCATATAGCAATCAGCCCCAGCATTTT. Translating it yields CASSPPGQGPYSNQPQHF. The chain carries TRBV6-2 or TRBV6-3 and TRBJ1-5, with 9 bases aligning to TRBD1. The germline gives CDR1 MNHEY, CDR2 SVGEGT. J gave up 0 bases and V 6 bases, and 12 bases lay outside the gene matches. The CDR3 loop spans 18 amino acids.

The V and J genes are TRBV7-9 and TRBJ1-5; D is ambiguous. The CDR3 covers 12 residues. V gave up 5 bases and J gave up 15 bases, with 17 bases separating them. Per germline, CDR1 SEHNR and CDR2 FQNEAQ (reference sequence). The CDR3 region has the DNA TGTGCCAGCAGCCGGCCCCGGGGTCCCGTGCATTTT. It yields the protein CASSRPRGPVHF.

CDR3 region: CASSLLSGTGELFF. In nucleotides, the CDR3 is TGCGCCAGCAGCTTGCTCTCGGGCACCGGGGAGCTGTTTTTT. The V and J genes are TRBV5-1 and TRBJ2-2; D unclear. Germline values: CDR1 SGHRS, CDR2 YFSETQ. Trimming took 1 base from V and 4 from J, leaving 8 bases between them. The CDR3 runs 14 residues.

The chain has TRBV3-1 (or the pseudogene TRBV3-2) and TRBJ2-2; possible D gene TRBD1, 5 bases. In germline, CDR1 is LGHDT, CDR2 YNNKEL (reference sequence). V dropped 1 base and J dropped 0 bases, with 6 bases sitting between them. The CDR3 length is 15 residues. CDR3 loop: CASSQGGSNTGELFF. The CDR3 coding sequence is TGTGCCAGCAGCCAAGGGGGCTCGAACACCGGGGAGCTGTTTTTT.

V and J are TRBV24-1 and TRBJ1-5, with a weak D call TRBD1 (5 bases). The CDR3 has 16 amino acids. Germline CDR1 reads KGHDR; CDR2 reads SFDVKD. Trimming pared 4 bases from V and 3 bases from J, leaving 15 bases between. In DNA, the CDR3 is TGTGCCACCAGTGACCCCAGGGCAGGGCTCAATCAGCCCCAGCATTTT. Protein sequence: CATSDPRAGLNQPQHF.

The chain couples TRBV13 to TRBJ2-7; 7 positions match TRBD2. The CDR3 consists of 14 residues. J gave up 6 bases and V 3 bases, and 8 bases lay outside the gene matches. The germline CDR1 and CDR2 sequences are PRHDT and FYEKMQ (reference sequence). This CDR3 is CASSFRTGRREQYF. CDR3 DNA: TGTGCCAGCAGCTTCCGAACCGGGAGGCGCGAGCAGTACTTC.

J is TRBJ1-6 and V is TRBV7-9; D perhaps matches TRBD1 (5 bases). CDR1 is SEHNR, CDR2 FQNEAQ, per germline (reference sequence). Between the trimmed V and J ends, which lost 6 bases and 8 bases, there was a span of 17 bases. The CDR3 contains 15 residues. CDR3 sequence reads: CASRGRTIYDSPLHF. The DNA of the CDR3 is TGTGCCAGCAGAGGGAGGACAATTTACGATTCACCCCTCCACTTT.

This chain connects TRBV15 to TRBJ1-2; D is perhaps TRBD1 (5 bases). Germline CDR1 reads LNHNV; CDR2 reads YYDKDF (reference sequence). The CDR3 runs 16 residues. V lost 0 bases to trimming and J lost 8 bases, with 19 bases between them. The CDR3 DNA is TGTGCCACCAGCAGAGATCTCCAGGGCACGGAGAGGGGCTACACCTTC. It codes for CATSRDLQGTERGYTF.